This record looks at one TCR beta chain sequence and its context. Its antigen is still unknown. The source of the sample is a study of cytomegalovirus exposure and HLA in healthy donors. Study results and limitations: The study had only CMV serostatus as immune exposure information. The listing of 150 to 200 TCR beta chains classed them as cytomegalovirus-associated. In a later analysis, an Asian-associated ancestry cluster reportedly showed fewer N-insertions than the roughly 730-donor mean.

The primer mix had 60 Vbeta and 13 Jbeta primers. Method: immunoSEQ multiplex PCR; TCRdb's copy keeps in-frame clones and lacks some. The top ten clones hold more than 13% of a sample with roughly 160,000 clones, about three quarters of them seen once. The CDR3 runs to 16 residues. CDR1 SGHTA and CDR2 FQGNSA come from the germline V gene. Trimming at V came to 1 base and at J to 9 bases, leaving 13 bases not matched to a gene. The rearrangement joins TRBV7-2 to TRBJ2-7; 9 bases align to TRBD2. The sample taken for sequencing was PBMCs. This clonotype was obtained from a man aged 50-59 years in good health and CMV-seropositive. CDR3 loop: CASSLEMGLASAGQYF. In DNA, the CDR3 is TGTGCCAGCAGCTTAGAAATGGGACTAGCATCCGCGGGGCAGTACTTC.